This TCR beta chain was captured by sequencing in a study of type 1 regulatory T cells. Study overall: T-allo10 is an in vitro-generated, Tr1-enriched CD4 T cell product specific for alloantigen.

TCRdb re-called the reads with MiXCR, one entry per CDR3 protein. The data hold under 3,500 distinct CDR3 sequences, with 6.5% to 9% observed a single time. By sample fraction, this clonotype is medium-sized. As yet, its antigen is unknown. V shed 5 bases and J shed 2 bases, with 7 bases lying between them. Germline V gene lookup returns CDR1 DFQATT and CDR2 SNEGSKA (reference sequence). The CDR3 has 12 residues. Sequenced input: cultured T cells, either the whole culture or a sorted T cell fraction (not recorded which). This sequence was found in a human donor in good health. V is TRBV20-1 and J is TRBJ2-1, with D possibly being TRBD2 (5 bases). The CDR3 DNA reads TGCAGTGCTCCGGGGACCTACAATGAGCAGTTCTTC. Translated, it gives CSAPGTYNEQFF.